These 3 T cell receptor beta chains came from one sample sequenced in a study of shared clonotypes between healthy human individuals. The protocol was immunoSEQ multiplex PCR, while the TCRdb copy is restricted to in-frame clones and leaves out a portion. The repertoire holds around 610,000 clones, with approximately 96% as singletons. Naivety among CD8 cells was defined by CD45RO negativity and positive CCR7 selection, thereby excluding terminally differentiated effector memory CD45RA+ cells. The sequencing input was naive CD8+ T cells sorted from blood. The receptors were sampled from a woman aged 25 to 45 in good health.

The CDR3 spells CATLTRQAKRWQPQHF. CDR3 sequence (DNA): TGTGCCACCTTGACCAGACAGGCCAAAAGGTGGCAGCCCCAGCATTTT. V gene TRBV2 combines with J gene TRBJ1-5, with D perhaps TRBD1 (6 bases). Trimming took 10 bases from V and 7 from J, leaving 26 bases between them. The germline gives CDR1 SNHLY, CDR2 FYNNEI. CDR3 size: 16 residues.

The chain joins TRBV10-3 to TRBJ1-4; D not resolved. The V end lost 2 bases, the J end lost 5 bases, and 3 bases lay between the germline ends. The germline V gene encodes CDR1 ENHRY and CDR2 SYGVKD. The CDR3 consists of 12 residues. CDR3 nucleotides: TGTGCCATCAGTGAGGGAAATGAAAAACTGTTTTTT. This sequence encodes CAISEGNEKLFF.

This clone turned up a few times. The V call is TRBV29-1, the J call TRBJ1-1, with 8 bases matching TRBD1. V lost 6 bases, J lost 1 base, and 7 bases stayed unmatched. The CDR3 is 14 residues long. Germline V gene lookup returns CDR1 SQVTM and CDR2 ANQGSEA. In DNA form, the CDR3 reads TGCAGCGTCCACTTGACAGGGGAGAACACTGAAGCTTTCTTT. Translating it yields CSVHLTGENTEAFF.